A selection of T cell receptor beta chains follows, all from one sample in a study of blood T cell repertoires in COVID-19. Produced via immunoSEQ multiplex PCR; TCRdb's table is partial and in-frame only. The sample holds 25,000 to 35,000 clones, around 90% seen once. Material for sequencing was peripheral blood. The receptors derive from a human donor with active COVID-19. The donor label of this sample is uncertain. CDR3s include the opening cysteine and the closing phenylalanine or tryptophan.

V: TRBV19
J: TRBJ2-3
CDR3: CASGAGTLWTDTQYF

V: TRBV18
J: TRBJ2-7
CDR3: CASSPSSLAGEQYF

V: TRBV19
J: TRBJ1-2
CDR3: CASSTRTGTYGYTF

V: TRBV18
J: TRBJ2-4
CDR3: CASSLPSSGPAKNIQYF

V: TRBV7-2
J: TRBJ2-5
CDR3: CASSLTSGGAGETQYF

V: TRBV6-5
J: TRBJ1-3
CDR3: CASSLTGSGNTIYF

V: TRBV21-1
J: TRBJ2-3
CDR3: CASSNLAGVIPGRTDTQYF

V: TRBV5-6
J: TRBJ2-7
CDR3: CASSLDGTGAYEQYF

V: TRBV7-9
J: TRBJ2-7
CDR3: CASSLGSILAGAEEQYF

V: TRBV5-1
J: TRBJ2-5
CDR3: CASSFTSAETQYF

V: TRBV6-5
J: TRBJ2-1
CDR3: CASRRERETYNEQFF

V: TRBV5-4
J: TRBJ2-5
CDR3: CASSSVAGGEETQYF

V: TRBV9
J: TRBJ2-1
CDR3: CASSVRGVAYNEQFF

V: TRBV5-1
J: TRBJ2-2
CDR3: CASRQGQGMGTGELFF

V: TRBV27
J: TRBJ2-7
CDR3: CASSFGLAGNEQYF

V: TRBV28
J: TRBJ1-4
CDR3: CASSPPSGGRPNEKLFF

V: TRBV5-4
J: TRBJ1-2
CDR3: CASSQDSNYGYTF

V: TRBV3-1/TRBV3-2
J: TRBJ2-3
CDR3: CASSQGTSGRATDTQYF

V: TRBV5-8
J: TRBJ2-1
CDR3: CASSSLAPSYNEQFF

V: TRBV6-5
J: TRBJ2-3
CDR3: CASSWTGLWTDTQYF

V: TRBV5-1
J: TRBJ1-2
CDR3: CASTRDRASTNYGYTF

V: TRBV19
J: TRBJ2-4
CDR3: CASSEARGQYF

V: TRBV5-3
J: TRBJ2-5
CDR3: CARSLRTSGKETQYF

V: TRBV3-1/TRBV3-2
J: TRBJ2-5
CDR3: CASSRQETQYF

V: TRBV29-1
J: TRBJ2-5
CDR3: CSVAGGGETQYF

V: TRBV5-8
J: TRBJ2-4
CDR3: CASSLGTALAKNIQYF

V: TRBV5-1
J: TRBJ2-2
CDR3: CASSSQGTGELFF

V: TRBV5-5
J: TRBJ2-5
CDR3: CASSSTDRGVETQYF

V: TRBV28
J: TRBJ1-2
CDR3: CASSLSAGGGPYGYTF

V: TRBV5-1
J: TRBJ2-7
CDR3: CASSPAALYEQYF

V: TRBV5-5
J: TRBJ2-7
CDR3: CASSPDTDYEQYF

V: TRBV27
J: TRBJ2-7
CDR3: CASSLSGGQPYF

V: TRBV30
J: TRBJ2-1
CDR3: CAWGPGTGGPGALDPEQFF

V: TRBV3-1/TRBV3-2
J: TRBJ1-2
CDR3: CASSQELAGGYTF

V: TRBV27
J: TRBJ2-5
CDR3: CASSSDPGQVQETQYF

V: TRBV2
J: TRBJ2-5
CDR3: CASRALGTGIGETQYF

V: TRBV12-3/TRBV12-4
J: TRBJ2-7
CDR3: CASSFSLYEQYF

V: TRBV9
J: TRBJ2-7
CDR3: CASSHQGRLAGDEQYF

V: TRBV29-1
J: TRBJ2-3
CDR3: CSVEDYLAGVSDTQYF

V: TRBV6-2/TRBV6-3
J: TRBJ2-2
CDR3: CASSYQSGSGELFF

V: TRBV10-3
J: TRBJ2-3
CDR3: CAIRPGLAGSMDWADTQYF

V: TRBV7-2
J: TRBJ2-5
CDR3: CASNPGGEETQYF

V: TRBV10-3
J: TRBJ2-7
CDR3: CAISDSETGTVEQYF

V: TRBV6-5
J: TRBJ1-2
CDR3: CASRQGVQGYGYTF

V: TRBV3-1/TRBV3-2
J: TRBJ1-4
CDR3: CASASRRQGSEKLFF

V: TRBV27
J: TRBJ1-1
CDR3: CASSRDRGHSGGEAFF

V: TRBV2
J: TRBJ2-5
CDR3: CASRIIGRGRKETQYF

V: TRBV11-3
J: TRBJ2-6
CDR3: CASSFTGPGANVLTF

V: TRBV15
J: TRBJ2-3
CDR3: CATSRDAGGLTDTQYF

V: TRBV4-1
J: TRBJ2-3
CDR3: CASSHGQGATDTQYF

V: TRBV5-1
J: TRBJ1-1
CDR3: CASSLAGTATEAFF

V: TRBV6-6
J: TRBJ2-7
CDR3: CATGSAVYEQYF

V: TRBV5-6
J: TRBJ2-4
CDR3: CASSFLQGDKNIQYF

V: TRBV7-9
J: TRBJ1-5
CDR3: CASSLAGLGGGQPQHF